The 16 T cell receptor beta chains presented below share a single source sample, sequenced in a study of blood T cell repertoires in COVID-19. Repertoires were generated with immunoSEQ multiplex PCR, while TCRdb's copy carries only in-frame clones and drops some. This repertoire shows around 200,000 clones, about 80% found once; its top ten account for around 2.3%. Sequenced material: peripheral blood. Every receptor here comes from a woman between 40 and 55 years old with active or convalescent COVID-19.

The V and J genes are TRBV2 and TRBJ1-5; weak D call: TRBD1 (5 bases). This CDR3 spans 15 amino acids. Germline V gene data show CDR1 as SNHLY and CDR2 as FYNNEI. V was trimmed by 7 bases and J by 6 bases, leaving 19 bases between them. The CDR3 nucleotides read TGTGCCAGCAATTCCAGGGAGGGTGGTGGTCAGCCCCAGCATTTT. Amino acids: CASNSREGGGQPQHF.

This clone was found many times. This rearrangement joins TRBV5-4 to TRBJ2-5, with 12 bases identical to TRBD2. This CDR3 spans 17 amino acids. CDR1 SGHNT and CDR2 YYREEE come from the germline V gene (reference sequence). V dropped 0 bases and J dropped 3; count of bases not matched to a gene: 6. The CDR3 here is CASSLGPSGGVKETQYF. Here the CDR3 DNA reads TGTGCCAGCAGCTTGGGGCCTAGCGGGGGGGTGAAAGAGACCCAGTACTTC.

The V gene is TRBV24-1, the J gene TRBJ2-5; tentative D call: TRBD2 (5 bases). The CDR3 sequence is 14 residues long. Trimming removed 3 bases at V and 2 bases at J, with 9 bases between. Germline CDR1 and CDR2: KGHDR and SFDVKD. CDR3 residues: CATSDGRVQETQYF. CDR3 coding DNA: TGTGCCACCAGTGATGGGCGGGTGCAAGAGACCCAGTACTTC.

This clone was seen once. The rearrangement joins TRBV6-5 to TRBJ1-2; 7 bases map to TRBD1. CDR3 size: 12 residues. J gave up 6 bases and V 5 bases, and 3 bases lay outside the gene matches. Germline-derived CDR1 and CDR2 are MNHEY and SVGAGI. This CDR3 is CASSLTGNGYTF. The CDR3 DNA reads TGTGCCAGCAGTCTGACAGGGAATGGCTACACCTTC.

This sequence joins TRBV5-1 and TRBJ2-7; no reliable D call. Looked up from germline, CDR1 is SGHRS and CDR2 is YFSETQ. The V end lost 1 base, the J end lost 4 bases, and 6 bases lay between the germline ends. The CDR3 runs 12 residues. The CDR3 is CASSLSAYEQYF. The CDR3 nucleotides are TGCGCCAGCAGCTTGAGCGCTTACGAGCAGTACTTC.

The chain carries TRBV5-1 and TRBJ1-3; no clear D. Germline V CDR1 and CDR2: SGHRS, YFSETQ. The CDR3 runs 12 residues. V gave up 4 bases and J gave up 0 bases, with 2 bases separating them. CDR3 DNA sequence: TGCGCCAGCAGCCTCTCTGGAAACACCATATATTTT. Translating it yields CASSLSGNTIYF. The whole variable domain, filled in from reference TRBV5-1 and TRBJ1-3, reads KAGVTQTPRYLIKTRGQQVTLSCSPISGHRSVSWYQQTPGQGLQFLFEYFSETQRNKGNFPGRFSGRQFSNSRSEMNVSTLELGDSALYLCASSLSGNTIYFGEGSWLTVV.

This clone was counted between two and nine times. The rearrangement uses TRBV28 and TRBJ2-1, with 9 bases identical to TRBD1. After removal of 6 bases from V and 4 bases from J, the junction contained 7 bases not matched to a gene. CDR3 length: 15 residues. Germline V gives CDR1 MDHEN, CDR2 SYDVKM. The DNA of the CDR3 is TGTGCCAGCAGATCAGGGACAGGGTTTTACAATGAGCAGTTCTTC. It specifies CASRSGTGFYNEQFF.

This chain's CDR3 is CAWSVKGSGNTIYF. The CDR3 coding sequence is TGTGCCTGGAGTGTTAAGGGGTCTGGAAACACCATATATTTT. V is TRBV30 and J is TRBJ1-3; maybe TRBD1 (5 bases). Germline CDR1 GTSNPN, CDR2 SVGIG (reference sequence). V shed 0 bases and J shed 1 base, with 7 bases lying between them. CDR3 length: 14 residues.

The chain recombines TRBV20-1 with TRBJ2-1, with TRBD2 as a possible D gene (6 bases). V gave up 6 bases and J gave up 6 bases, with 9 bases separating them. Germline CDR1 and CDR2: DFQATT and SNEGSKA (reference sequence). The CDR3 covers 11 residues. CDR3 nucleotide sequence: TGCAGTGCCCAGGGAGGCAATGAGCAGTTCTTC. Its translation is CSAQGGNEQFF.

This rearrangement joins TRBV7-2 to TRBJ2-5, with 11 positions matching TRBD2. The V gene end was trimmed by 1 base and the J gene end by 5 bases; junction bases not matched to a gene: 6. Germline assignment: CDR1 SGHTA and CDR2 FQGNSA. This CDR3 region has 16 residues. For the CDR3, the DNA is TGTGCCAGCAGCTTAGTAGCGGGGGGGCCCTCGGAGACCCAGTACTTC. Translated: CASSLVAGGPSETQYF.

V usage is TRBV19 and J usage is TRBJ2-7; 11 positions match TRBD2. Germline CDR1 reads LNHDA; CDR2 reads SQIVND (reference sequence). After removal of 6 bases from V and 0 bases from J, the junction contained 4 bases not matched to a gene. This CDR3 has 15 residues. CDR3 DNA: TGTGCCAGTAGCCAGACTAGCGGGGCCTCCTACGAGCAGTACTTC. This translates into CASSQTSGASYEQYF. Full variable domain (rest looked up from reference TRBV19 and TRBJ2-7): DGGITQSPKYLFRKEGQNVTLSCEQNLNHDAMYWYRQDPGQGLRLIYYSQIVNDFQKGDIAEGYSVSREKKESFPLTVTSAQKNPTAFYLCASSQTSGASYEQYFGPGTRLTVT.

This chain links TRBV20-1 with TRBJ2-7; possible D gene TRBD2, 6 bases. This CDR3 spans 12 amino acids. Trimming cost V 3 bases and J 6 bases, with 12 bases left between them. Germline CDR1 is DFQATT and CDR2 is SNEGSKA (reference sequence). The CDR3 loop reads CSASYQGGEQYF. The CDR3 DNA sequence: TGCAGTGCTAGTTATCAGGGAGGCGAGCAGTACTTC.

This chain connects TRBV29-1 to TRBJ2-3; TRBD2 aligns across 11 bases. Germline V CDR1 and CDR2: SQVTM, ANQGSEA. The length of the CDR3 is 14 residues. Trimming cost V 7 bases and J 2 bases; bases outside gene matches: 5. The CDR3 loop reads CSGLAGPDTDTQYF. CDR3 bases: TGCAGCGGACTAGCGGGGCCCGACACAGATACGCAGTATTTT.

This clone occurred once. This chain joins TRBV7-8 and TRBJ1-1; possibly TRBD1 for D (5 bases). Deletions cut 1 base from V and 1 base from J, with 10 bases between. CDR3 length: 15 residues. Germline-derived CDR1 and CDR2 are SGHVS and FQNEAQ. CDR3 in DNA: TGTGCCAGCAGCTTAGTAGGGGCCGGGAACACTGAAGCTTTCTTT. This encodes CASSLVGAGNTEAFF.

The V gene is TRBV5-1, the J gene TRBJ2-3; 13 bases are shared with TRBD2. CDR3 size: 16 residues. Germline lookup yields CDR1 SGHRS and CDR2 YFSETQ. With V trimmed by 4 bases and J by 2 bases, 4 bases remained unmatched. CDR3: CASSPGLAGTTDTQYF. DNA for the CDR3: TGCGCCAGCAGCCCGGGACTAGCGGGAACCACAGATACGCAGTATTTT.

The rearrangement uses TRBV10-1 and TRBJ2-5, with D possibly TRBD2 on 5 matching bases. V dropped 3 bases and J dropped 5 bases, with 13 bases sitting between them. This CDR3 comprises 14 residues. CDR1 is WNHNN and CDR2 is SYGVQD in the germline V gene (reference sequence). The CDR3 region is CASSDGSFRETQYF. DNA for the CDR3: TGCGCCAGCAGTGATGGGAGTTTCCGCGAGACCCAGTACTTC.